These T cell receptor beta chains were read from a single sample in a study of tumor-infiltrating lymphocytes in primary liver carcinoma. In TCRdb, the multiplex PCR reads were re-called with MiXCR into one record per CDR3 protein. The table includes under 130,000 distinct CDR3 sequences, roughly 80% detected once. The sequenced sample was liver tumor tissue from sampling region 3. All receptors derive from a man between 35 and 55 years old with primary liver carcinoma and hepatitis B virus infection. The CDR3 runs from the conserved cysteine through the conserved F or W. D genes are given only for firm matches. For some rows the clone size is stated as once, few or many, or as a class when expanded; others skip it.

abundance	v_gene	d_gene	j_gene	CDR3nt	CDR3aa
NA	TRBV6-2/TRBV6-3	NA	TRBJ1-2	TGTGGCAGCAGCCAGACCCTCGAAGGAATCTTTGGCTACACCTTC	CGSSQTLEGIFGYTF
NA	TRBV4-3	TRBD1	TRBJ2-2	TGCACCAGCAGCCCAAAGACAGGGCATCCCCTCAGGGAGCTGTTTTTT	CTSSPKTGHPLRELFF
NA	TRBV29-1	NA	TRBJ2-7	TGCAGCGCTATGACATCTGGGACCGCCACTTCCTACGAGCAGTACTTC	CSAMTSGTATSYEQYF
NA	TRBV4-1	NA	TRBJ1-6	TGCGCCAGCAGCCAAGATAGCACAAGGAATTTACCCCTCCACTTT	CASSQDSTRNLPLHF
NA	TRBV6-5	TRBD2	TRBJ2-2	TGTGCCAGCAGGAGGCTAGCGGGAGGAAACACCGAGGAGCCGTTTTTT	CASRRLAGGNTEEPFF
NA	TRBV12-3/TRBV12-4	NA	TRBJ1-6	TGTGCCATCTCATTGGTGGGGAATTCACCTCTCCACTTT	CAISLVGNSPLHF
once	TRBV11-1	NA	TRBJ2-2	TGTGTCAGCAGCTTTTGGGACACCGGGGAGCTACTTTTT	CVSSFWDTGELLF
NA	TRBV4-2	NA	TRBJ1-2	TGTACCAGCAGCCACCCCGCTTGGGAGGGAACCTATGGCTACACCTTC	CTSSHPAWEGTYGYTF
NA	TRBV30	NA	TRBJ2-7	TGTGCCTGGAGTAATACGGGGATAGGGGACGAGCTGTACTTT	CAWSNTGIGDELYF
NA	TRBV29-1	NA	TRBJ1-1	TGCAGCGTTTCCGCAGGGCGGGGCATGGACACAGAAGCTTTCTTT	CSVSAGRGMDTEAFF
once	TRBV5-6	NA	TRBJ2-1	TGTGCCAGCAGCTTGGTGCCTAGCGTGCCCTCCTACAATGGGCAGTTCTTC	CASSLVPSVPSYNGQFF
many	TRBV5-1	TRBD2	TRBJ2-5	TGCGCCAGCAGCTTGTCGGGAGGTCTTCGCCAAGAGACCCAGTACTTC	CASSLSGGLRQETQYF
NA	TRBV10-3	TRBD1	TRBJ2-7	TGTGCCTCGACTCGAGGGACAGGGGCCTCACACGAGCAGTACTTC	CASTRGTGASHEQYF
NA	TRBV5-5	NA	TRBJ2-1	TGTACCAGCAGCTTGGACCACAATGAGCAGTTCTTC	CTSSLDHNEQFF
NA	TRBV4-1	TRBD1	TRBJ2-7	TGCGCCAGCAGCCAATTCCCCCAGGGGGCTAGGGACGAGCATTACTTC	CASSQFPQGARDEHYF
NA	TRBV29-1	TRBD2	TRBJ2-2	TGCAGTGTTGGGACTAGCGCAGCGAACACCGGGGAGCAGTTTTTT	CSVGTSAANTGEQFF
few	TRBV11-2	NA	TRBJ2-5	TGTGCCAGCAGCCCCCAGTCAGCCCCAGGAGTGACCCAGTACTTC	CASSPQSAPGVTQYF
medium-sized	TRBV29-1	NA	TRBJ2-2	TGCAGAGGTACCCAGGGGTCCGGGGAGCTGTTTTTT	CRGTQGSGELFF
few	TRBV7-2	NA	TRBJ1-1	TGTGCCAGCTTTCAAGGGAACACGGAAGCTTTCTTT	CASFQGNTEAFF
many	TRBV28	NA	TRBJ2-5	TGTGCCAGCAGGCCCGGGGACCGGGTCCAAGAGACCCAGTACTTC	CASRPGDRVQETQYF
NA	TRBV11-3	TRBD2	TRBJ2-7	TGTGCCAGCAGCCCTGGGGAAAGGGACTACGATCAGTACTTC	CASSPGERDYDQYF
NA	TRBV12-3/TRBV12-4	NA	TRBJ2-2	TGTGCCAGCAGTATTGGGGGGGCACTAAGCACCGGGGAGCTGTTTTTT	CASSIGGALSTGELFF
NA	TRBV30	NA	TRBJ1-4	TGTCCCTGGAGTGGTTCGAACGGTGTAAAACTGTTTTTT	CPWSGSNGVKLFF